These T cell receptor beta chains were read from a single sample in a study of T-cell reconstitution after alpha-beta-depleted transplantation in children. Via MiXCR, TCRdb re-called the PCR reads, giving one row per CDR3 protein. The sample shows over 100,000 distinct CDR3 sequences, about 9.4% of them seen only once. The input for sequencing was PBMCs, taken before TCRalphabeta/CD19-depleted stem cell transplant. Receptors originate from a boy under 10 years old with acute lymphoblastic leukemia, due to receive a stem cell transplant. Both conserved end residues are part of each CDR3. A D gene is named only where the DNA matches it firmly.

V gene	D gene	J gene	CDR3 length	CDR3 protein
TRBV12-3/TRBV12-4	NA	TRBJ1-2	11	CASTPQGVGTF
TRBV29-1	NA	TRBJ2-7	14	CSVEEGSASYEQYF
TRBV27	NA	TRBJ2-3	15	CASSLSPAVPDTQYF
TRBV29-1	NA	TRBJ2-7	12	CSALQGGYEQYF
TRBV20-1	NA	TRBJ1-4	16	CSARDPAGTSHEKLFF
TRBV7-2	NA	TRBJ2-6	17	CASSSGGHISGANVLTF
TRBV20-1	NA	TRBJ2-5	12	CSARDPSETQYF
TRBV10-3	NA	TRBJ1-2	13	CAISERTDYGYTF
TRBV29-1	NA	TRBJ2-5	12	CSVGWTEETQYF
TRBV30	NA	TRBJ2-2	14	CAWSVRGRGGELFF
TRBV30	NA	TRBJ2-7	13	CAWSLRVVSEQYF
TRBV6-5	TRBD2	TRBJ2-1	16	CASSYNGLAYNNEQFF
TRBV12-3/TRBV12-4	NA	TRBJ2-1	14	CASRAIERHNEQFF
TRBV7-9	NA	TRBJ1-2	11	CASTADYGYTF
TRBV6-5	NA	TRBJ2-2	13	CASSYKNTGELFF
TRBV5-1	NA	TRBJ2-1	13	CASSFLTSNEQFF
TRBV5-1	NA	TRBJ1-6	14	CASSHYGPNSPLHF
TRBV7-8	NA	TRBJ1-2	13	CASSLEATYGYTF
TRBV4-1	NA	TRBJ1-5	14	CASSQDSGSQPQHF
TRBV18	NA	TRBJ2-7	13	CASSPQGNYEQYF
TRBV5-1	NA	TRBJ2-7	14	CASSSQGTGYEQYF
TRBV12-3/TRBV12-4	NA	TRBJ1-3	14	CASSLRFSGNTIYF
TRBV7-9	TRBD2	TRBJ2-3	16	CASSFSSGGGTDTQYF
TRBV6-5	NA	TRBJ1-2	15	CASTAGGGPNYGYTF
TRBV12-3/TRBV12-4	TRBD2	TRBJ2-3	18	CAISFASGRAVRTDTQYF
TRBV18	TRBD2	TRBJ2-5	14	CASSPWLAEETQYF
TRBV11-1	TRBD2	TRBJ2-3	20	CASSLRRRLADPEGTDTQYF
TRBV12-3/TRBV12-4	TRBD1	TRBJ2-1	17	CASSLKRGGFLQYEQFF
TRBV20-1	TRBD1	TRBJ2-7	15	CSASVPRQGSWEQYF
TRBV5-1	TRBD2	TRBJ2-7	21	CASSLGLAGAPEGRSVHEQYF
TRBV5-1	NA	TRBJ1-1	15	CASSLVANSNTEAFF
TRBV20-1	TRBD2	TRBJ2-3	16	CSARDFKGGGRDTQYF
TRBV14	NA	TRBJ2-1	13	CASSLSRSSGQFF
TRBV25-1	NA	TRBJ2-7	14	CASSATQSSYEQYF